Listed below are T cell receptor beta chains from one sample, sequenced in a study of shared clonotypes between healthy human individuals. Assay used: immunoSEQ multiplex PCR; TCRdb lists only in-frame clones, some missing. The repertoire consists of roughly 1,100,000 clones, with more than 65% occurring once and the leading ten covering nearly 1.5%. Sequenced: memory CD4+ T cells sorted from blood. The receptors shown here come from a man aged 18 to 30 in good health. The CDR3 runs from the conserved cysteine through the conserved F or W. The order of the fields is D gene, clone size, J gene, V gene, CDR3 DNA, CDR3 protein. D genes are given only for firm matches. A clone size is listed for some rows: how often the clone was seen (once, few, many), or a class if it is expanded.

d_gene: TRBD1; abundance: many; j_gene: TRBJ2-7; v_gene: TRBV5-1; CDR3nt: TGCGCCAGCAGCTCCCCGGGACAGGGGAGGGAGCAGTACTTC; CDR3aa: CASSSPGQGREQYF
d_gene: TRBD1; abundance: NA; j_gene: TRBJ2-7; v_gene: TRBV18; CDR3nt: TGTGCCAGCTCATTCGGGACAGCACCCTACGAGCAGTACTTC; CDR3aa: CASSFGTAPYEQYF
d_gene: NA; abundance: NA; j_gene: TRBJ1-4; v_gene: TRBV7-9; CDR3nt: TGTGCCAGCAGCCCACAGGGTAATGAAAAACTGTTTTTT; CDR3aa: CASSPQGNEKLFF
d_gene: NA; abundance: NA; j_gene: TRBJ2-5; v_gene: TRBV5-6; CDR3nt: TGTGCCAGCAGCTTGGGACCTGGCGGACAAGAGACCCAGTACTTC; CDR3aa: CASSLGPGGQETQYF
d_gene: NA; abundance: NA; j_gene: TRBJ2-5; v_gene: TRBV10-3; CDR3nt: TGTGCCATCAGTGAGTCGACCCAAGAGACCCAGTACTTC; CDR3aa: CAISESTQETQYF
d_gene: TRBD2; abundance: NA; j_gene: TRBJ2-7; v_gene: TRBV30; CDR3nt: TGTGCCTGGAAACACTCTAGCGGGGGGGCCTACGAGCAGTACTTC; CDR3aa: CAWKHSSGGAYEQYF
d_gene: NA; abundance: few; j_gene: TRBJ2-7; v_gene: TRBV2; CDR3nt: TGTGCCAGCAGAGTCGGTCAGGGACAGTACTTC; CDR3aa: CASRVGQGQYF
d_gene: NA; abundance: NA; j_gene: TRBJ1-2; v_gene: TRBV2; CDR3nt: TGTGCCTGCGAACAGGGTTTAACCTATGGCTACACCTTC; CDR3aa: CACEQGLTYGYTF
d_gene: NA; abundance: NA; j_gene: TRBJ2-7; v_gene: TRBV9; CDR3nt: TGTGCCAGCAGCGCCGACTCACAGCGGGTCTGGTACGAGCAGTACTTC; CDR3aa: CASSADSQRVWYEQYF
d_gene: NA; abundance: once; j_gene: TRBJ1-2; v_gene: TRBV9; CDR3nt: TGTGCCAGCAGCGTAGCCCCAGGGGCGAGCTATGGCTACACCTTC; CDR3aa: CASSVAPGASYGYTF
d_gene: TRBD1; abundance: NA; j_gene: TRBJ2-3; v_gene: TRBV6-5; CDR3nt: TGTGCCAGCAGAGCGACAGGGGGGCGGACAGATACGCAGTATTTT; CDR3aa: CASRATGGRTDTQYF
d_gene: NA; abundance: NA; j_gene: TRBJ2-7; v_gene: TRBV30; CDR3nt: TGTGCCTGGAGTGTACTTGGGGAGAGCTCCTACGAGCAGTACTTC; CDR3aa: CAWSVLGESSYEQYF
d_gene: NA; abundance: NA; j_gene: TRBJ2-1; v_gene: TRBV2; CDR3nt: TGTGCCAGCAGCTCTAACCTTAGCGAGCAGTTCTTC; CDR3aa: CASSSNLSEQFF
d_gene: NA; abundance: NA; j_gene: TRBJ1-1; v_gene: TRBV14; CDR3nt: TGTGCCAGCAGCCAAGATGCCGGGACATGGTCTGAAGCTTTCTTT; CDR3aa: CASSQDAGTWSEAFF
d_gene: NA; abundance: NA; j_gene: TRBJ1-1; v_gene: TRBV11-2; CDR3nt: TGTGCCAGCAGCCACACAAGCAGCGCGAGCACTGAAGCTTTCTTT; CDR3aa: CASSHTSSASTEAFF
d_gene: NA; abundance: NA; j_gene: TRBJ2-2; v_gene: TRBV6-5; CDR3nt: TGTGCCAGCAGCGAATCTTCACTAGTGGGGGAGCTGTTTTTT; CDR3aa: CASSESSLVGELFF
d_gene: TRBD2; abundance: NA; j_gene: TRBJ2-1; v_gene: TRBV11-2; CDR3nt: TGTGCCAGCAGCCCCCGTACTAGCGGAAATTACAATGAGCAGTTCTTC; CDR3aa: CASSPRTSGNYNEQFF
d_gene: TRBD1; abundance: NA; j_gene: TRBJ1-4; v_gene: TRBV5-6; CDR3nt: TGTGCCAGCAGCTTTTTGACAGGGAATGAAAAACTGTTTTTT; CDR3aa: CASSFLTGNEKLFF
d_gene: TRBD1; abundance: NA; j_gene: TRBJ1-1; v_gene: TRBV15; CDR3nt: TGTGCCACCACGACAGGGGACATCCCTGAAGCTTTCTTT; CDR3aa: CATTTGDIPEAFF
d_gene: NA; abundance: NA; j_gene: TRBJ2-2; v_gene: TRBV11-3; CDR3nt: TGTGCCAGCAGCTTAGACAGGGTGGCCGGGGAGCTGTTTTTT; CDR3aa: CASSLDRVAGELFF
d_gene: TRBD1; abundance: NA; j_gene: TRBJ1-4; v_gene: TRBV10-3; CDR3nt: TGTGCCATCAGTGAGCTGGGACAGGGGAACGAAAAACTGTTTTTT; CDR3aa: CAISELGQGNEKLFF
d_gene: TRBD1; abundance: NA; j_gene: TRBJ2-2; v_gene: TRBV7-2; CDR3nt: TGTGCCAGCAGCTCCTGGACAGGGGGCGCGATCACCGGGGAGCTGTTTTTT; CDR3aa: CASSSWTGGAITGELFF
d_gene: NA; abundance: NA; j_gene: TRBJ1-5; v_gene: TRBV2; CDR3nt: TGTGCCAGCAGCGGTACCGGGAATAGCAATCAGCCCCAGCATTTT; CDR3aa: CASSGTGNSNQPQHF
d_gene: NA; abundance: NA; j_gene: TRBJ2-7; v_gene: TRBV5-1; CDR3nt: TGCGCCAGCAGCCCTCTGGTCCGCTACGAGCAGTACTTC; CDR3aa: CASSPLVRYEQYF
d_gene: NA; abundance: NA; j_gene: TRBJ1-1; v_gene: TRBV18; CDR3nt: TGTGCCAGCTCACCCCCATATAACAGGATGTCTGAAGCTTTCTTT; CDR3aa: CASSPPYNRMSEAFF
d_gene: NA; abundance: NA; j_gene: TRBJ1-2; v_gene: TRBV2; CDR3nt: TGTGCCAGCAGGGCTACAGACAGGAACGGGGGCTACACCTTC; CDR3aa: CASRATDRNGGYTF
d_gene: NA; abundance: NA; j_gene: TRBJ2-2; v_gene: TRBV7-8; CDR3nt: TGTGCCAGCAGCAAACAGGCAATGAACACCGGGGAGCTGTTTTTT; CDR3aa: CASSKQAMNTGELFF
d_gene: TRBD2; abundance: NA; j_gene: TRBJ2-2; v_gene: TRBV19; CDR3nt: TGTGCCAGTAGTCCCCCGGGACTAGGGGGCGGGGAGCTGTTTTTT; CDR3aa: CASSPPGLGGGELFF
d_gene: TRBD1; abundance: NA; j_gene: TRBJ1-2; v_gene: TRBV9; CDR3nt: TGTGCCAGCAGCGTAGAACAGGGGCTAAAAGGCTACACCTTC; CDR3aa: CASSVEQGLKGYTF
d_gene: TRBD1; abundance: NA; j_gene: TRBJ1-4; v_gene: TRBV30; CDR3nt: TGTGCCTGGGACCCGGGACAGGGAGAAAAACTGTTTTTT; CDR3aa: CAWDPGQGEKLFF
d_gene: NA; abundance: few; j_gene: TRBJ1-4; v_gene: TRBV2; CDR3nt: TGTGCCAGCAGTCAAGTGCAGACAGGATTCACTAATGAAAAACTGTTTTTT; CDR3aa: CASSQVQTGFTNEKLFF
d_gene: TRBD1; abundance: NA; j_gene: TRBJ2-7; v_gene: TRBV28; CDR3nt: TGTGCCAGCAGTGGGGGGGACAGGGCCTACGAGCAGCACTTC; CDR3aa: CASSGGDRAYEQHF
d_gene: NA; abundance: NA; j_gene: TRBJ2-7; v_gene: TRBV5-1; CDR3nt: TGCGCCAGCAGCTTGGGGGGACCTGAACAGTACTTC; CDR3aa: CASSLGGPEQYF
d_gene: NA; abundance: NA; j_gene: TRBJ1-1; v_gene: TRBV5-1; CDR3nt: TGCGCCAGCAGCTTGGGAGGAACTTCGAACACTGAAGCTTTCTTT; CDR3aa: CASSLGGTSNTEAFF
d_gene: NA; abundance: NA; j_gene: TRBJ2-2; v_gene: TRBV5-4; CDR3nt: TGTGCCAGCAGCTTGATGGGGGGCAGCGGGGAGCTGTTTTTT; CDR3aa: CASSLMGGSGELFF
d_gene: NA; abundance: once; j_gene: TRBJ2-7; v_gene: TRBV20-1; CDR3nt: TGCAGTGCTACAGGGTACGAGCAGTACTTC; CDR3aa: CSATGYEQYF
d_gene: NA; abundance: few; j_gene: TRBJ2-5; v_gene: TRBV7-2; CDR3nt: TGTGCCAGCAGCTTACGGCGTTCGGAGACCCAGTACTTC; CDR3aa: CASSLRRSETQYF
d_gene: NA; abundance: NA; j_gene: TRBJ1-1; v_gene: TRBV13; CDR3nt: TGTGCCAGCAGCCGACGATTAGGGCAGGTGAACACTGAAGCTTTCTTT; CDR3aa: CASSRRLGQVNTEAFF
d_gene: NA; abundance: NA; j_gene: TRBJ2-7; v_gene: TRBV6-5; CDR3nt: TGTGCCAGCAGTTACAGCAGGTCCGGCGAGCAGTACTTC; CDR3aa: CASSYSRSGEQYF
d_gene: TRBD2; abundance: NA; j_gene: TRBJ2-5; v_gene: TRBV25-1; CDR3nt: TGTGCCAGCAGTCTTCCGGGACTAGCGGGAGGTGGGACCCAGTACTTC; CDR3aa: CASSLPGLAGGGTQYF
d_gene: NA; abundance: NA; j_gene: TRBJ1-1; v_gene: TRBV29-1; CDR3nt: TGCAGCGTTGGAAGGACGGAAGAAGCTTTCTTT; CDR3aa: CSVGRTEEAFF
d_gene: TRBD1; abundance: NA; j_gene: TRBJ1-4; v_gene: TRBV9; CDR3nt: TGTGCCAGCAGCGAGGATCAGGGGGCAACCGCTAATGAAAAACTGTTTTTT; CDR3aa: CASSEDQGATANEKLFF
d_gene: NA; abundance: NA; j_gene: TRBJ2-7; v_gene: TRBV21-1; CDR3nt: TGTGCCAGCAAACGTCCCCCCTACGAGCAGTACTTC; CDR3aa: CASKRPPYEQYF
d_gene: TRBD2; abundance: once; j_gene: TRBJ2-7; v_gene: TRBV5-6; CDR3nt: TGTGCCAGCAGCTTGGTGGGTAGCGGGATACAAGAAACATACGAGCAGTACTTC; CDR3aa: CASSLVGSGIQETYEQYF
d_gene: NA; abundance: NA; j_gene: TRBJ1-2; v_gene: TRBV2; CDR3nt: TGTGCCATTGGACAGATCACTAACTATGGCTACACCTTC; CDR3aa: CAIGQITNYGYTF